This T cell receptor beta chain appears in the sequencing data of a study of post-analysis software for immune sequencing data. For the study at large: The study covered relapsing-remitting, secondary progressive and progressive-relapsing courses of multiple sclerosis. Broader study findings: Patients had higher frequencies than controls of about five TRBV segments, including TRBV5-6, TRBV5-1 and TRBV20-1.

The ends were cut back, 6 bases at V and 3 bases at J, with 8 bases in the middle. There are 11 residues in the CDR3. Germline values: CDR1 SQVTM, CDR2 ANQGSEA. This clonotype appeared a few times. Antigen specificity is unknown. Unique-molecular-identifier-tagged TCR beta cDNA libraries were used. TCRdb independently ran MiXCR on the PCR reads; one entry per CDR3 protein. The data hold hundreds of thousands of distinct CDR3 sequences, with approximately 53% observed a single time. The sequenced sample consisted of blood. The V and J genes are TRBV29-1 and TRBJ2-5; no clear D gene. The TCR was taken from a girl under 18 with multiple sclerosis. The CDR3 DNA reads as TGCAGCGTAACGACCGAAGAGACCCAGTACTTC. This codes for CSVTTEETQYF.